This TCR beta chain originates from a study of early T cells in non-severe SARS-CoV-2 infection. This CDR3 region has 14 residues. Germline V gives CDR1 MNHNS, CDR2 SASEGT. V lost 7 bases, J lost 3 bases, and 13 bases lay in between. This clonotype is labeled as medium-sized. Molecules of cDNA were individually given unique molecular identifiers that were attached to them. TCRdb reprocessed the 5' RACE reads via MiXCR and lists one record per CDR3 protein. The table includes around 77,000 distinct CDR3 sequences, about 5% detected once. The receptor comes from an adult who was a healthcare worker with PCR-confirmed SARS-CoV-2 infection or an uninfected control (not recorded which). Sample: whole blood, taken at baseline. The chain joins TRBV6-1 to TRBJ1-5; D is perhaps TRBD1 (5 bases). The CDR3 protein is CASTEGPYNQPQHF. The CDR3, as DNA: TGTGCCAGCACCGAGGGGCCTTACAATCAGCCCCAGCATTTT.